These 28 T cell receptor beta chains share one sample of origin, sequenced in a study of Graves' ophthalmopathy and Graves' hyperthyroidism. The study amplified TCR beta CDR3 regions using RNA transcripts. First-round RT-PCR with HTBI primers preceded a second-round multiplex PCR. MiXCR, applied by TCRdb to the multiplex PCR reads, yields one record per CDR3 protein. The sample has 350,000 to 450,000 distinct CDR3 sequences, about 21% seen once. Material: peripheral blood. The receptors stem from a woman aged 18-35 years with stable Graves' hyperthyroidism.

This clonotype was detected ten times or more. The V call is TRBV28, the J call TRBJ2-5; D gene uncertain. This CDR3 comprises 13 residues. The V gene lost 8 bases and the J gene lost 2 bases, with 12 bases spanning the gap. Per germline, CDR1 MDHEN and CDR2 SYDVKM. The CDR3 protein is CASRTTGQETQYF. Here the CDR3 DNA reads TGTGCCAGCCGTACGACCGGGCAAGAGACCCAGTACTTC.

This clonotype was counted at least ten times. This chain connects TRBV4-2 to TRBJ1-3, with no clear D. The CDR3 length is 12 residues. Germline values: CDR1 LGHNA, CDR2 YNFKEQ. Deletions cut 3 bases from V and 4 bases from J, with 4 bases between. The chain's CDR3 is CASSHLGNTIYF. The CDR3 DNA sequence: TGTGCCAGCAGCCACTTGGGAAACACCATATATTTT.

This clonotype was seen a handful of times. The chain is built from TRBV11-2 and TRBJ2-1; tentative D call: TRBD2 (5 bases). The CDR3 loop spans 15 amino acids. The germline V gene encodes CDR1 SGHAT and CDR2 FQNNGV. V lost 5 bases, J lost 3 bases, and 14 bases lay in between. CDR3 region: CASSPAIGVYNEQFF. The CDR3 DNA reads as TGTGCCAGCAGCCCGGCCATCGGGGTCTACAATGAGCAGTTCTTC.

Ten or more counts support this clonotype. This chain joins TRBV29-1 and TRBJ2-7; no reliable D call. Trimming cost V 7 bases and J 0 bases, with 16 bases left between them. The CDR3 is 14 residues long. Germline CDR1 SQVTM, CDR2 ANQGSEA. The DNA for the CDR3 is TGCAGCGGCAAAGATTTGCAGGACTCCTACGAGCAGTACTTC. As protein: CSGKDLQDSYEQYF.

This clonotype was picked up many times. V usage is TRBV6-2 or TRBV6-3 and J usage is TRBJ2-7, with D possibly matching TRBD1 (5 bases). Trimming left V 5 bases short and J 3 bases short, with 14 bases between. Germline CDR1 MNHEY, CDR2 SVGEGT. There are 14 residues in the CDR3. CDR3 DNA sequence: TGTGCCAGCAGTACTTACAGGACAAACTACGAGCAGTACTTC. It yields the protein CASSTYRTNYEQYF.

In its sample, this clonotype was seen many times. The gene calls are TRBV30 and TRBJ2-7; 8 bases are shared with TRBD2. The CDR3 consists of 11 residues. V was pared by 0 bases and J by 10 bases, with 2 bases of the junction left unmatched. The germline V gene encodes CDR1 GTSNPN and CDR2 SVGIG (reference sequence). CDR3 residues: CAWSVAGDQYF. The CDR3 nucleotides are TGTGCCTGGAGTGTAGCGGGAGATCAGTACTTC.

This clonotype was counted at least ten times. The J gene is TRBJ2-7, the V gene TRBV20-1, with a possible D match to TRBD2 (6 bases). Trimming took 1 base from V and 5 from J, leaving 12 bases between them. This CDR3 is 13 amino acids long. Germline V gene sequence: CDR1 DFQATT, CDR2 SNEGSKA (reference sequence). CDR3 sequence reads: CSARGTRGDEQYF. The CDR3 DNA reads TGCAGTGCTAGAGGGACGCGCGGGGACGAGCAGTACTTC.

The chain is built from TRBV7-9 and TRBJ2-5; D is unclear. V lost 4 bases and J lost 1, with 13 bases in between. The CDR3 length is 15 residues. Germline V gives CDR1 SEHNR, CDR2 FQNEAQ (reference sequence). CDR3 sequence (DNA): TGTGCCAGCAGCTCCGTCGGGCTGCTCCAAGAGACCCAGTACTTC. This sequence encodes CASSSVGLLQETQYF.

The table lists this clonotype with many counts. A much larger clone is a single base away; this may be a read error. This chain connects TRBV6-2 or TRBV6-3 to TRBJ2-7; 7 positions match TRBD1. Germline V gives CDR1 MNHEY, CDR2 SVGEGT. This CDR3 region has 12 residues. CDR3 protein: CVTRQGSYEQYF. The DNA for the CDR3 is TGTGTCACCCGACAGGGTTCATACGAGCAGTACTTC.

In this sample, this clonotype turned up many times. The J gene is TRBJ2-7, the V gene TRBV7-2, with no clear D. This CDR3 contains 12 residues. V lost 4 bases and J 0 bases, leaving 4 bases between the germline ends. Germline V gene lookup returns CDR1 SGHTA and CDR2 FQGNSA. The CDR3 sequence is CASSWSSYEQYF. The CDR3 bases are TGTGCCAGCAGCTGGAGCTCCTACGAGCAGTACTTC.

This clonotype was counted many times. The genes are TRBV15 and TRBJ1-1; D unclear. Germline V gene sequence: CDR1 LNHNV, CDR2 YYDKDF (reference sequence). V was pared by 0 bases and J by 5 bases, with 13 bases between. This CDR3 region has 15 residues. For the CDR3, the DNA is TGTGCCACCAGCAGAGATCGGGAGGGATATACTGAAGCTTTCTTT. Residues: CATSRDREGYTEAFF.

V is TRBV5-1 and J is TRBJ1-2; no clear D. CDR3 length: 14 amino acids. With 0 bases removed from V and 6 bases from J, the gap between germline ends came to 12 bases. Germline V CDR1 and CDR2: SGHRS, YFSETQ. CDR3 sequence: CASSLEVLGHGYTF. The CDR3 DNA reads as TGCGCCAGCAGCTTGGAGGTTCTTGGGCATGGCTACACCTTC.

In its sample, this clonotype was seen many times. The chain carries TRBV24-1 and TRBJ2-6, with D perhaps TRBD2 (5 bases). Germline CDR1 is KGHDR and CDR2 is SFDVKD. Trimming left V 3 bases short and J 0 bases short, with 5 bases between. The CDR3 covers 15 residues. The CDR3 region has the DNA TGTGCCACCAGTGATCGGGGCTCTGGGGCCAACGTCCTGACTTTC. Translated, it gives CATSDRGSGANVLTF.

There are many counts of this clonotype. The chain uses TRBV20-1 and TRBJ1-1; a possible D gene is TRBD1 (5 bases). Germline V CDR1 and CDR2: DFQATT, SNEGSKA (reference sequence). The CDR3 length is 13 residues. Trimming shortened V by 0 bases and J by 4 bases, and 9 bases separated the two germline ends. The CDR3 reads CSARDPGATEAFF. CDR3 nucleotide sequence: TGCAGTGCTAGAGATCCCGGGGCCACTGAAGCTTTCTTT.

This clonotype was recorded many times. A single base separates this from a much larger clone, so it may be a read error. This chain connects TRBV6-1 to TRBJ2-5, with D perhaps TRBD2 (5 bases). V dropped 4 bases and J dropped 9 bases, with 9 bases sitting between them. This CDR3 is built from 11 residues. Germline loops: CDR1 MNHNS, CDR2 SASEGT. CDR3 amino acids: CASSAEEAQYF. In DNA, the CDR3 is TGTGCCAGCAGTGCCGAGGAGGCCCAGTACTTC.

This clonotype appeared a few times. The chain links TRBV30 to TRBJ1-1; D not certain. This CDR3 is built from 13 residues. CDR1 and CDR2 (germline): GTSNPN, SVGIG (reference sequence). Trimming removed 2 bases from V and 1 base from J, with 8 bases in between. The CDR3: CAWSLLKNTEAFF. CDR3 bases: TGTGCCTGGAGTTTGTTAAAGAACACTGAAGCTTTCTTT.

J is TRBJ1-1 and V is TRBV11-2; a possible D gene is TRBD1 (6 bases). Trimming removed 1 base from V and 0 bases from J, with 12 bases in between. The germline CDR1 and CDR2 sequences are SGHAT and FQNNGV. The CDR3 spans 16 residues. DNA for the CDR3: TGTGCCAGCAGCTTAGGGGGGCGCCGGATGAACACTGAAGCTTTCTTT. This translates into CASSLGGRRMNTEAFF. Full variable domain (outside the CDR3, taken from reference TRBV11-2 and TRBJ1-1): EAGVAQSPRYKIIEKRQSVAFWCNPISGHATLYWYQQILGQGPKLLIQFQNNGVVDDSQLPKDRFSAERLKGVDSTLKIQPAKLEDSAVYLCASSLGGRRMNTEAFFGQGTRLTVV.

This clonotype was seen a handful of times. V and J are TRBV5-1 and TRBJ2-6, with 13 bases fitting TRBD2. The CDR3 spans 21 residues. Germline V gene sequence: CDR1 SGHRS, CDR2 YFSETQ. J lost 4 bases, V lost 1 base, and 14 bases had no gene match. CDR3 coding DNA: TGCGCCAGCAGCTTGAGTGGGTGGACTAGCGGGAGACGATGGGGGGCCAACGTCCTGACTTTC. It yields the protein CASSLSGWTSGRRWGANVLTF.

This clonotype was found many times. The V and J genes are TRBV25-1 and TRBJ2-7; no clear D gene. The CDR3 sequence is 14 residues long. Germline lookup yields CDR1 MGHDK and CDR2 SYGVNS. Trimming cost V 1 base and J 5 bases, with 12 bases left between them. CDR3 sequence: CASSESSSSDEQYF. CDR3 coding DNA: TGTGCCAGCAGTGAATCCTCTTCATCTGACGAGCAGTACTTC.

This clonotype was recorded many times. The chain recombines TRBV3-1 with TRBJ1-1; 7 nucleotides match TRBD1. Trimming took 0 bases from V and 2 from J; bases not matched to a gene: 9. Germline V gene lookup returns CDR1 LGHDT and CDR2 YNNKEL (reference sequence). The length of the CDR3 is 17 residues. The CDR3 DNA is TGTGCCAGCAGCCAAGACCCCAGGTGGACAGGAAACACTGAAGCTTTCTTT. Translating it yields CASSQDPRWTGNTEAFF.

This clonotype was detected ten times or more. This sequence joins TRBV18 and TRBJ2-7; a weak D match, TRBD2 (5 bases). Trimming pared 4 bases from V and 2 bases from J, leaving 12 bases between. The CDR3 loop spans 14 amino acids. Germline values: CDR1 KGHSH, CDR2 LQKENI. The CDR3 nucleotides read TGTGCCAGCTCACTCCCGGGAAGTACCTACGAGCAGTACTTC. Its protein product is CASSLPGSTYEQYF.

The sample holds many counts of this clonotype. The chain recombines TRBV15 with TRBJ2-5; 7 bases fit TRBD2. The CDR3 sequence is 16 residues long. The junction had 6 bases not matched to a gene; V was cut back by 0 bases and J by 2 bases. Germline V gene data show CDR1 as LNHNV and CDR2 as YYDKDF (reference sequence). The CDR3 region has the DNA TGTGCCACCAGCAGAGATCTAGCGGAGGGGCAAGAGACCCAGTACTTC. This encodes CATSRDLAEGQETQYF. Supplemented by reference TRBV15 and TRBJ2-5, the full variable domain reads DAMVIQNPRYQVTQFGKPVTLSCSQTLNHNVMYWYQQKSSQAPKLLFHYYDKDFNNEADTPDNFQSRRPNTSFCFLDIRSPGLGDTAMYLCATSRDLAEGQETQYFGPGTRLLVL.

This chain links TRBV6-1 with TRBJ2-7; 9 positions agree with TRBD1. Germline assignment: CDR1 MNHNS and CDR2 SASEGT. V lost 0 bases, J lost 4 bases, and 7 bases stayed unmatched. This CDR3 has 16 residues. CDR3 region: CASSEAGNRGRYEQYF. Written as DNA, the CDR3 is TGTGCCAGCAGTGAAGCGGGCAACAGGGGGCGTTACGAGCAGTACTTC.

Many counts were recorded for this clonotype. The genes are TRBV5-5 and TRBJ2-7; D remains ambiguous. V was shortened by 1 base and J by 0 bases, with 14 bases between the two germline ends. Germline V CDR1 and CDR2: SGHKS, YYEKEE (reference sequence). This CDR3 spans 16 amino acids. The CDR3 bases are TGTGCCAGCAGCTTGCTATTCACAGTTGTCTCCTACGAGCAGTACTTC. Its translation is CASSLLFTVVSYEQYF.

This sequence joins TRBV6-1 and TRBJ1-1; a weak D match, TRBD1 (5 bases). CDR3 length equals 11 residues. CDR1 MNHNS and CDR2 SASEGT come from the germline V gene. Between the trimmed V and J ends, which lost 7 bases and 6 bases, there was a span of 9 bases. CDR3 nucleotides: TGTGCCAGCACCGGACAAGCTGAAGCTTTCTTT. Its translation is CASTGQAEAFF.

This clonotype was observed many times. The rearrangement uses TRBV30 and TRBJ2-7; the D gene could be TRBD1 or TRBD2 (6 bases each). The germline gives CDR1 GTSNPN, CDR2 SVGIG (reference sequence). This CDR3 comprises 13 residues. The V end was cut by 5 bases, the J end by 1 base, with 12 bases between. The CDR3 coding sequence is TGTGCCTGGGAGACAGGAGGGTCCTACGAGCAGTACTTC. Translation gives CAWETGGSYEQYF. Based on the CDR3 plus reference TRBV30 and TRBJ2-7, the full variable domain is SQTIHQWPATLVQPVGSPLSLECTVEGTSNPNLYWYRQAAGRGLQLLFYSVGIGQISSEVPQNLSASRPQDRQFILSSKKLLLSDSGFYLCAWETGGSYEQYFGPGTRLTVT.

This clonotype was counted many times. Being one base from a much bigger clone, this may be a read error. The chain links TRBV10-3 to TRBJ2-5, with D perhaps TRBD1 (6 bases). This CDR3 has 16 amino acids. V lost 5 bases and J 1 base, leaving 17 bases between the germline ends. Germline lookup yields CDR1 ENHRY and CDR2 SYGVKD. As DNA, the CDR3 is TGTGCCATCAGTCGCGGACAGAGGGGAACCCAAGAGACCCAGTACTTC. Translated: CAISRGQRGTQETQYF.

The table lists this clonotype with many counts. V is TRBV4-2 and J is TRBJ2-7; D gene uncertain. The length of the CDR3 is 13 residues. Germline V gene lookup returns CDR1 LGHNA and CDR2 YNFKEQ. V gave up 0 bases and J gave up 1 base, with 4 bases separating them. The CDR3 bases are TGTGCCAGCAGCCAAGAACATTCCTACGAGCAGTACTTC. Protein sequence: CASSQEHSYEQYF.